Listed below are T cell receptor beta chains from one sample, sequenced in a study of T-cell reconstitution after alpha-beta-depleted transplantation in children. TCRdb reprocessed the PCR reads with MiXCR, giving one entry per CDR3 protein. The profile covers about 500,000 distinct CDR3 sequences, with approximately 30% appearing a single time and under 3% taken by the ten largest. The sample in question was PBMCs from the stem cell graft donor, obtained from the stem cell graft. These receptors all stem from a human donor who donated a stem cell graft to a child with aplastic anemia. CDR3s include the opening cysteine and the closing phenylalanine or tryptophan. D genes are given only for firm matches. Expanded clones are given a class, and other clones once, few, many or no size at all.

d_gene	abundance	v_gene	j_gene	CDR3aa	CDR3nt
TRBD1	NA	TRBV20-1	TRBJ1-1	CSASVTGWTGSNTEAFF	TGCAGTGCTAGTGTTACGGGGTGGACAGGCTCAAACACTGAAGCTTTCTTT
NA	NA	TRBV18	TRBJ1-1	CASSPQGITEAFF	TGTGCCAGCTCACCGCAGGGGATCACTGAAGCTTTCTTT
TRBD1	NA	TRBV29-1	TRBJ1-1	CSETGDTTEAFF	TGCAGCGAGACAGGGGACACCACTGAAGCTTTCTTT
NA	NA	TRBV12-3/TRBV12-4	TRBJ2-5	CASRSPIGNWETQYF	TGTGCCAGCAGAAGCCCTATTGGGAATTGGGAGACCCAGTACTTC
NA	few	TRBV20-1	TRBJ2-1	CSASQVGAAFNEQFF	TGCAGTGCTAGCCAGGTGGGAGCGGCTTTCAATGAGCAGTTCTTC
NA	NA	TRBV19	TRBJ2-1	CASSIENRASSYNEQFF	TGTGCCAGTAGTATCGAGAATAGGGCGAGCTCCTACAATGAGCAGTTCTTC
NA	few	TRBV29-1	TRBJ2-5	CSVGGAETQYF	TGCAGCGTTGGAGGTGCGGAGACCCAGTACTTC
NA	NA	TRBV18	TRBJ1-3	CASSPTTQSGNTIYF	TGTGCCAGCTCACCCACAACTCAGTCTGGAAACACCATATATTTT
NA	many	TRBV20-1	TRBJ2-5	CSASHDGTQYF	TGCAGTGCTTCACATGACGGGACCCAGTACTTC
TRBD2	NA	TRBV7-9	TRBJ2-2	CASSLVGGRITGELFF	TGTGCCAGCAGCTTAGTCGGCGGGAGGATCACCGGGGAGCTGTTTTTT
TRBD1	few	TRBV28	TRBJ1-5	CASSTDRGLNQPQHF	TGTGCCAGCAGCACGGACAGGGGACTCAATCAGCCCCAGCATTTT
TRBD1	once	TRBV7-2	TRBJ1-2	CASSLGPPGQQRGYTF	TGTGCCAGCAGCTTAGGGCCCCCGGGACAGCAGAGGGGCTACACCTTC
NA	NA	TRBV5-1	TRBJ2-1	CASSVGFDEQFF	TGCGCCAGCAGCGTGGGGTTCGACGAGCAGTTCTTC
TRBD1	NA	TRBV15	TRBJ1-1	CATSPVRDRVTVTEAFF	TGTGCCACCAGCCCTGTCCGGGACAGGGTAACCGTCACTGAAGCTTTCTTT
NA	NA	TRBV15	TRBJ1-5	CATSRDGADDNQPQHF	TGTGCCACCAGCAGAGACGGCGCTGATGACAATCAGCCCCAGCATTTT
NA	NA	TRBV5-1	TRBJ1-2	CASSLASHLDYTF	TGCGCCAGCAGCTTGGCCTCACACCTTGACTACACCTTC
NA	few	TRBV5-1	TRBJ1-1	CASSWTPGSRTEAFF	TGCGCCAGCAGCTGGACCCCCGGAAGTCGGACTGAAGCTTTCTTT
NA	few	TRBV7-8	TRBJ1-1	CASSLGTPGWNTEAFF	TGTGCCAGCAGCTTGGGGACACCGGGATGGAACACTGAAGCTTTCTTT
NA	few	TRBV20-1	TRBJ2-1	CSARERDRENSYNEQFF	TGCAGTGCTAGAGAAAGGGACCGGGAGAACTCCTACAATGAGCAGTTCTTC
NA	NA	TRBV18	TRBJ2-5	CASSQPRTPTGTQYF	TGTGCCAGCTCACAGCCTAGGACACCAACGGGGACCCAGTACTTC
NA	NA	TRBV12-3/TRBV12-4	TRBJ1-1	CASSFLGLEAFF	TGTGCCAGCAGTTTCCTCGGGCTTGAAGCTTTCTTT
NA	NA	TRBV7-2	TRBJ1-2	CASSLALGGRSRDGTIGYTF	TGTGCCAGCAGCTTAGCGCTAGGGGGACGGAGCCGGGACGGAACGATTGGCTACACCTTC
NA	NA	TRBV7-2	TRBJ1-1	CASSLAPGNTEAFF	TGTGCCAGCAGCTTAGCCCCGGGTAACACTGAAGCTTTCTTT
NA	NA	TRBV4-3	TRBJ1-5	CASSQGAAFNQPQHF	TGCGCCAGCAGCCAAGGGGCCGCCTTCAATCAGCCCCAGCATTTT
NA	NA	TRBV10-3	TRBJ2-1	CAISDQGRDTLNEQFF	TGTGCCATCAGTGATCAAGGCCGGGACACCCTCAATGAGCAGTTCTTC
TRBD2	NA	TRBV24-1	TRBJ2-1	CATSEWTSGSHEQFF	TGTGCCACCAGTGAATGGACTAGCGGGAGCCATGAGCAGTTCTTC
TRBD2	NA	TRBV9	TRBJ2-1	CASSVEASGLYNEQFF	TGTGCCAGCAGCGTAGAGGCTAGCGGACTATACAATGAGCAGTTCTTC
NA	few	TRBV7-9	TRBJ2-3	CASSSYTDQAQYF	TGTGCCAGCAGCTCCTACACAGATCAGGCGCAGTATTTT
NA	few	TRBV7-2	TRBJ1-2	CASSPQGLGYTF	TGTGCCAGCAGCCCCCAGGGGTTGGGCTACACCTTC
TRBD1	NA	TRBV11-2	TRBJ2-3	CASSYRRQGPPSTDTQYF	TGTGCCAGCAGCTACCGCCGACAGGGGCCCCCTAGCACAGATACGCAGTATTTT
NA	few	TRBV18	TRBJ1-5	CASSPLGSPQHQPQHF	TGTGCCAGCTCACCCTTGGGGTCCCCTCAGCATCAGCCCCAGCATTTT
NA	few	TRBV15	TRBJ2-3	CATRQGGGTDTQYF	TGTGCCACCCGCCAGGGCGGGGGCACAGATACGCAGTATTTT
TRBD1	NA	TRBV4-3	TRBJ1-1	CASSPGQGLRAEAFF	TGCGCCAGCAGCCCTGGACAGGGCCTTAGGGCTGAAGCTTTCTTT
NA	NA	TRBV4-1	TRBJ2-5	CASSQESPVWETQYF	TGCGCCAGCAGCCAGGAATCTCCAGTTTGGGAGACCCAGTACTTC
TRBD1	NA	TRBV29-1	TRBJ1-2	CSVVGQGENYGYTF	TGCAGCGTTGTTGGACAGGGGGAAAACTATGGCTACACCTTC
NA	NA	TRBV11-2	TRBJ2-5	CASSLYGLGETQYF	TGTGCCAGCAGCTTATATGGGTTGGGAGAGACCCAGTACTTC
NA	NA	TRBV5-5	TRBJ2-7	CASSYAVLGLDPSYEQYF	TGTGCCAGCAGCTACGCGGTGCTCGGACTGGATCCGTCCTACGAGCAGTACTTC
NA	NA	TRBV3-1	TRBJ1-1	CASSPSSGVVTEAFF	TGTGCCAGCAGCCCGAGTTCGGGGGTGGTCACTGAAGCTTTCTTT
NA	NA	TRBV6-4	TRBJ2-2	CASSDATGSGELFF	TGTGCCAGCAGTGACGCAACAGGGTCCGGGGAGCTGTTTTTT
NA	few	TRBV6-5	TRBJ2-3	CASSYSGSGPTDTQYF	TGTGCCAGCAGTTACTCGGGTAGCGGACCCACAGATACGCAGTATTTT
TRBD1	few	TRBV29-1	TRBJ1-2	CSVAPDRGNNYGYTF	TGCAGCGTTGCTCCGGACAGGGGCAATAACTATGGCTACACCTTC
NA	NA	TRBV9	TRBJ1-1	CASSATGYTEAFF	TGTGCCAGCAGCGCCACGGGGTACACTGAAGCTTTCTTT
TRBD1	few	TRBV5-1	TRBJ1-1	CASSLRAGGQNTEAFF	TGCGCCAGCAGCTTGCGTGCAGGGGGGCAGAACACTGAAGCTTTCTTT
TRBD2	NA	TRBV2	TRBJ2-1	CASSEALSGGSYNEQFF	TGTGCCAGCAGTGAAGCTCTATCGGGGGGCTCCTACAATGAGCAGTTCTTC
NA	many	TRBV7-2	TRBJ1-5	CASSLVNQPQHF	TGTGCCAGCAGTTTAGTAAATCAGCCCCAGCATTTT
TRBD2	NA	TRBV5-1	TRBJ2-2	CASSTAGGPTGELFF	TGCGCCAGCAGCACGGCGGGAGGCCCAACCGGGGAGCTGTTTTTT
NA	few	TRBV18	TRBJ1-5	CASSPDSLSQPQHF	TGTGCCAGCTCACCAGACAGCCTGAGTCAGCCCCAGCATTTT
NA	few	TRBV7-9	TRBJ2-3	CASSLTPPQYF	TGTGCCAGCAGCTTAACGCCTCCGCAGTATTTT
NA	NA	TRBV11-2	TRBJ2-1	CASSPRWGVNEQFF	TGTGCCAGCAGCCCCCGCTGGGGAGTCAATGAGCAGTTCTTC
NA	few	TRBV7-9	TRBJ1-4	CASSLLARTNEKLFF	TGTGCCAGCAGCTTATTGGCCAGAACTAATGAAAAACTGTTTTTT
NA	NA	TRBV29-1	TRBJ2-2	CSIYLGELFF	TGCAGTATCTACCTCGGGGAGCTGTTTTTT
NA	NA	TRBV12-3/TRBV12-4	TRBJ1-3	CASSGPSGNTIYF	TGTGCCAGCAGCGGACCCTCTGGAAACACCATATATTTT
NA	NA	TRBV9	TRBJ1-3	CASSAGRQTGNTIYF	TGTGCCAGCAGCGCTGGACGGCAAACTGGAAACACCATATATTTT
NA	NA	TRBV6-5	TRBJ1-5	CASSYDGGSQPQHF	TGTGCCAGCAGTTACGATGGGGGGTCACAGCCCCAGCATTTT
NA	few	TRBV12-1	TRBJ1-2	CASSRRISRDYGYTF	TGTGCCAGCAGCCGTCGAATATCTCGGGACTATGGCTACACCTTC
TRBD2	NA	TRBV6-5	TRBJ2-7	CASSSRREGREQYF	TGTGCCAGCAGTTCCCGGCGGGAGGGCCGCGAGCAGTACTTC
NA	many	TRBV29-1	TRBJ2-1	CSVEGVLDEQFF	TGCAGCGTTGAGGGGGTGTTGGATGAGCAGTTCTTC
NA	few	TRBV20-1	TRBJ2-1	CSAQSGTSYNEQFF	TGCAGTGCCCAGAGCGGTACCTCCTACAATGAGCAGTTCTTC